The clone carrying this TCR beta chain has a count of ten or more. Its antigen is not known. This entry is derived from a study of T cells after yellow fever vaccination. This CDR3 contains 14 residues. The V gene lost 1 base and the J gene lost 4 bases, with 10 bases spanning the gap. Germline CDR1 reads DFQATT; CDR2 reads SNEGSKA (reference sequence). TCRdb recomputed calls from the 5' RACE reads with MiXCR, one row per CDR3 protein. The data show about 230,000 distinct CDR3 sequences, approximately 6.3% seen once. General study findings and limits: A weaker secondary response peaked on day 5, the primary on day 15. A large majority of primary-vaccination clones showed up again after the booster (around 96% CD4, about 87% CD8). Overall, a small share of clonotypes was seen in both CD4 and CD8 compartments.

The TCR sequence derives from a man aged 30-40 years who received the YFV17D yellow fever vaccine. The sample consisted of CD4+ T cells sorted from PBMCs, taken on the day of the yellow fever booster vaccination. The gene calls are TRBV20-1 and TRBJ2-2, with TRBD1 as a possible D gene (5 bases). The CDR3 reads CSARGQGGTGELFF. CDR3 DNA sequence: TGCAGTGCTAGAGGTCAGGGCGGCACCGGGGAGCTGTTTTTT.